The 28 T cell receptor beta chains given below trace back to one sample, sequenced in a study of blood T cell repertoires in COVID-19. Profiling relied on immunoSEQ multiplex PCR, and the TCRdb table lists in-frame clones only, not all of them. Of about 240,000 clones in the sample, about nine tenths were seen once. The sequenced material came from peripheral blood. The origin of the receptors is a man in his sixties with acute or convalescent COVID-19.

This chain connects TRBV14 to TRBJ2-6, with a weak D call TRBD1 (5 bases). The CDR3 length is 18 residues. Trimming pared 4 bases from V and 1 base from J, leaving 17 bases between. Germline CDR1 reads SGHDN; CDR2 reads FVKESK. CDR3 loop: CASSPRGRVNSGANVLTF. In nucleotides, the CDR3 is TGTGCCAGCAGCCCTCGTGGCAGGGTGAATTCTGGGGCCAACGTCCTGACTTTC. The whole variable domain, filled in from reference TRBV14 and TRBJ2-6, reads EAGVTQFPSHSVIEKGQTVTLRCDPISGHDNLYWYRRVMGKEIKFLLHFVKESKQDESGMPNNRFLAERTGGTYSTLKVQPAELEDSGVYFCASSPRGRVNSGANVLTFGAGSRLTVL.

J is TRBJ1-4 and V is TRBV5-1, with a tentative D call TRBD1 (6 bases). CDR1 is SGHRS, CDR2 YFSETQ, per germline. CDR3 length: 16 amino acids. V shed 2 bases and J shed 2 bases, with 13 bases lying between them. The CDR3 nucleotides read TGCGCCAGCAGCTTAACAGGGCGCGGGACTAATGAAAAACTGTTTTTT. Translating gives CASSLTGRGTNEKLFF.

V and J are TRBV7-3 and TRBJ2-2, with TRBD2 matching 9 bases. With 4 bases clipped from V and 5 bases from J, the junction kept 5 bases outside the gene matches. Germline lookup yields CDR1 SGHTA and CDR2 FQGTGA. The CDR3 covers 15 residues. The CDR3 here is CASSSLAGETGELFF. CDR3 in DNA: TGTGCCAGCAGCTCGTTAGCGGGAGAGACCGGGGAGCTGTTTTTT.

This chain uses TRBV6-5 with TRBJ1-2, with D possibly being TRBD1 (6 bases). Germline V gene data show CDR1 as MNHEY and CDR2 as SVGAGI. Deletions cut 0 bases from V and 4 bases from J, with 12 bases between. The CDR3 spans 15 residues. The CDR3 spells CASSYSYRESYGYTF. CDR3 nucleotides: TGTGCCAGCAGTTACTCCTACAGGGAAAGCTATGGCTACACCTTC.

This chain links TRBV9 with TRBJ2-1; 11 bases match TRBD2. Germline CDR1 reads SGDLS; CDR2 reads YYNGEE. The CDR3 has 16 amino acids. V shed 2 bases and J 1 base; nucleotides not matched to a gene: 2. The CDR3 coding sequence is TGTGCCAGCAGCGTGACTAGCGGGGAATCCTACAATGAGCAGTTCTTC. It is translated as CASSVTSGESYNEQFF.

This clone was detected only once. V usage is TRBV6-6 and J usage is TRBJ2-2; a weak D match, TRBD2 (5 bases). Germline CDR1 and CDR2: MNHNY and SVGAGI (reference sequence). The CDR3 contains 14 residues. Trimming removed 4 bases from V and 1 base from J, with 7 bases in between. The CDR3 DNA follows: TGTGCCAGCAGTTGGGCGGGGAACACCGGGGAGCTGTTTTTT. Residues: CASSWAGNTGELFF.

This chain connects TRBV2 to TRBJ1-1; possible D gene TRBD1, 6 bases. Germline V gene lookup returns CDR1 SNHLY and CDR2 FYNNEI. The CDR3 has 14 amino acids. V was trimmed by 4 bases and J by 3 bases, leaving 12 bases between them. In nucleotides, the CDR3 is TGTGCCAGCAGTGCACAGGGAGCGGACACTGAAGCTTTCTTT. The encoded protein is CASSAQGADTEAFF.

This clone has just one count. CDR3 nucleotides: TGTGCCAGTAGTTTCAAGCCCAGGGGGCAGGGCTATGGCTACACCTTC. It encodes CASSFKPRGQGYGYTF. V usage is TRBV19 and J usage is TRBJ1-2; 8 nucleotides agree with TRBD1. V shed 5 bases, J shed 4 bases, and the junction held 12 bases outside the gene matches. Germline V CDR1 and CDR2: LNHDA, SQIVND (reference sequence). The CDR3 totals 16 residues. Supplemented by reference TRBV19 and TRBJ1-2, the full variable domain reads DGGITQSPKYLFRKEGQNVTLSCEQNLNHDAMYWYRQDPGQGLRLIYYSQIVNDFQKGDIAEGYSVSREKKESFPLTVTSAQKNPTAFYLCASSFKPRGQGYGYTFGSGTRLTVV.

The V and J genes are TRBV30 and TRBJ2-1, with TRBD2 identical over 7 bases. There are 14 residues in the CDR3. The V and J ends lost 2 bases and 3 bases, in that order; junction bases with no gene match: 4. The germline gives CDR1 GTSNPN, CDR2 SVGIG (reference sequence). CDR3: CAWSLLADYNEQFF. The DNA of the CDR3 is TGTGCCTGGAGTTTGCTAGCGGACTACAATGAGCAGTTCTTC. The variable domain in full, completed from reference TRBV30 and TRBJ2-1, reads SQTIHQWPATLVQPVGSPLSLECTVEGTSNPNLYWYRQAAGRGLQLLFYSVGIGQISSEVPQNLSASRPQDRQFILSSKKLLLSDSGFYLCAWSLLADYNEQFFGPGTRLTVL.

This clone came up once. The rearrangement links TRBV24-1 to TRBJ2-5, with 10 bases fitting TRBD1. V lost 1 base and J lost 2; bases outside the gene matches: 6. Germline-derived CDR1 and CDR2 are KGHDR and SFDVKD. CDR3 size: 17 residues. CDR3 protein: CATSDLPDRGKQETQYF. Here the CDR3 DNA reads TGTGCCACCAGTGATTTACCGGACAGGGGGAAACAAGAGACCCAGTACTTC.

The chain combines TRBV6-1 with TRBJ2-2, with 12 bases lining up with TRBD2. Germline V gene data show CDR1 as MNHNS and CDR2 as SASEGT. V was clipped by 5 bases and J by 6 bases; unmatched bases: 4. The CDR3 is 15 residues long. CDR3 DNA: TGTGCCAGCAGTTCGCGACTAGCGGGAGCCGGGGAGCTGTTTTTT. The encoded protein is CASSSRLAGAGELFF.

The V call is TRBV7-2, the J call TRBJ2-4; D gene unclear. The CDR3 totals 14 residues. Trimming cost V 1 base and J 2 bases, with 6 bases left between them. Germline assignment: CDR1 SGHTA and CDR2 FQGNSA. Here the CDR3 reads CASSLVGTKNIQYF. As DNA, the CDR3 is TGTGCCAGCAGCTTAGTGGGCACCAAAAACATTCAGTACTTC. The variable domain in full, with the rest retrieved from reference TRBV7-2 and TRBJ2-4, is GAGVSQSPSNKVTEKGKDVELRCDPISGHTALYWYRQSLGQGLEFLIYFQGNSAPDKSGLPSDRFSAERTGGSVSTLTIQRTQQEDSAVYLCASSLVGTKNIQYFGAGTRLSVL.

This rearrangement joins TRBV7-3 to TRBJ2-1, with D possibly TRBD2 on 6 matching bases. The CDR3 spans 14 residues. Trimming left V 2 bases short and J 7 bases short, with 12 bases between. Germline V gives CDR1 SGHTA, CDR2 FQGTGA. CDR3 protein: CASSLVGGKNEQFF. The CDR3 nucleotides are TGTGCCAGCAGCTTAGTGGGGGGAAAAAATGAGCAGTTCTTC.

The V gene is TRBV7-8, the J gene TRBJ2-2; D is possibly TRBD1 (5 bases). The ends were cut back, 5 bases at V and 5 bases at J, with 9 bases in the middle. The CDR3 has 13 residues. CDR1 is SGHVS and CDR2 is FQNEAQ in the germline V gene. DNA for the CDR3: TGTGCCAGCAGCCATCAGGGTACCGGGGAGCTGTTTTTT. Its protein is CASSHQGTGELFF.

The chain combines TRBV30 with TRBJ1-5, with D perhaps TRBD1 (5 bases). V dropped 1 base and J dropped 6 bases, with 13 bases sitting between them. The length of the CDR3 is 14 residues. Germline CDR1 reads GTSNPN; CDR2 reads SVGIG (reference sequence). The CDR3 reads CAWSASQGFQPQHF. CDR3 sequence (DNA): TGTGCCTGGAGTGCAAGTCAGGGTTTTCAGCCCCAGCATTTT.

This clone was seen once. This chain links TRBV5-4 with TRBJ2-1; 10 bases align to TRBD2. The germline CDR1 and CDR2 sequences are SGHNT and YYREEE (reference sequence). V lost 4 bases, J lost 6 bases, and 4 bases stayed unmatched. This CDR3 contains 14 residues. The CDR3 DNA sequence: TGTGCCAGCAGCCGGACTAGCGGCAGCAATGAGCAGTTCTTC. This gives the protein CASSRTSGSNEQFF.

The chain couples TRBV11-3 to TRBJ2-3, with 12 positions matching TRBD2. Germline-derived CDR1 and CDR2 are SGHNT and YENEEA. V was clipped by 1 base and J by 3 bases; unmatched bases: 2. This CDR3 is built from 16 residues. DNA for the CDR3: TGTGCCAGCAGCTTAGGGACTAGCGGGGAAACAGATACGCAGTATTTT. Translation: CASSLGTSGETDTQYF.

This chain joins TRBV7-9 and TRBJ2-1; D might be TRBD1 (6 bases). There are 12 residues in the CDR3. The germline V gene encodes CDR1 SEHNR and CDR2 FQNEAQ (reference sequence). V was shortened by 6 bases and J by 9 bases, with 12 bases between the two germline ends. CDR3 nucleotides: TGTGCCAGCAGTTTTCTAGGGGGTGAGCAGTTCTTC. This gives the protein CASSFLGGEQFF. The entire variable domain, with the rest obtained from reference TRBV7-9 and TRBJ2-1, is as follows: DTGVSQNPRHKITKRGQNVTFRCDPISEHNRLYWYRQTLGQGPEFLTYFQNEAQLEKSRLLSDRFSAERPKGSFSTLEIQRTEQGDSAMYLCASSFLGGEQFFGPGTRLTVL.

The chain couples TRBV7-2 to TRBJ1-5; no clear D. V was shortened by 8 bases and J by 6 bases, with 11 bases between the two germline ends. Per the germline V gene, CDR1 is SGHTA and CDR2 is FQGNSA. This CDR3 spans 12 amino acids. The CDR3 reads CASGRDFQPQHF. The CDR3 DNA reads TGTGCCAGCGGACGGGATTTTCAGCCCCAGCATTTT.

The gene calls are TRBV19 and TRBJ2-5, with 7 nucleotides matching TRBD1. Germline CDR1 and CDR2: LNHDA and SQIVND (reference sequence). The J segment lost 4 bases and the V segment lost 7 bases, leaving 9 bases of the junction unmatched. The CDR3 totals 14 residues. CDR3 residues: CASMPRDRAETQYF. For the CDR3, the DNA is TGTGCCAGTATGCCCCGGGACAGAGCAGAGACCCAGTACTTC. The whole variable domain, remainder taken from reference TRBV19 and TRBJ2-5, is DGGITQSPKYLFRKEGQNVTLSCEQNLNHDAMYWYRQDPGQGLRLIYYSQIVNDFQKGDIAEGYSVSREKKESFPLTVTSAQKNPTAFYLCASMPRDRAETQYFGPGTRLLVL.

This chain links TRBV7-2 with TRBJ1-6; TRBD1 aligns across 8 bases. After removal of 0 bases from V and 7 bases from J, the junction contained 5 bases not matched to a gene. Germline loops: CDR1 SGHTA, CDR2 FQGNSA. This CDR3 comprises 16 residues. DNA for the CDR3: TGTGCCAGCAGCTTAGCGTGGTCAGGGGGCAATTCACCCCTCCACTTT. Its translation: CASSLAWSGGNSPLHF.

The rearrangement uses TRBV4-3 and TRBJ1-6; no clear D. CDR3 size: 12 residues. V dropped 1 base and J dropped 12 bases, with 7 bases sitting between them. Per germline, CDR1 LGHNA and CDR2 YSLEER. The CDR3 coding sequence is TGCGCCAGCAGCCAAGGACCGGGACCCCTCCACTTT. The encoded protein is CASSQGPGPLHF.

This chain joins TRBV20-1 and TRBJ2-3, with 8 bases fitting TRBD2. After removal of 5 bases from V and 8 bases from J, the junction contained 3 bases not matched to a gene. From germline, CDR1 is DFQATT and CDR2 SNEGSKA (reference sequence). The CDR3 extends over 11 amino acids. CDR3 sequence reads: CSAGAGGTQYF. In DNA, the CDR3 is TGCAGTGCTGGGGCGGGAGGTACGCAGTATTTT.

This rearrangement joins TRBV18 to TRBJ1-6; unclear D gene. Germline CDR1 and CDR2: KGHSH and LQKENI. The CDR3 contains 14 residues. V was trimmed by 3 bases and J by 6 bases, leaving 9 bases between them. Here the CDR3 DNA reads TGTGCCAGCTCACCGGAACAGTTTAATTCACCCCTCCACTTT. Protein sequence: CASSPEQFNSPLHF.

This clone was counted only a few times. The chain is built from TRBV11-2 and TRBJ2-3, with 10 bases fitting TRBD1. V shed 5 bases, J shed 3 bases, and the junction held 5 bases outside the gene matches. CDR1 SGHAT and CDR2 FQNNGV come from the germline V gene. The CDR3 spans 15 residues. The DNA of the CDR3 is TGTGCCAGCAGCCGACGGACAGGGGGGACAGATACGCAGTATTTT. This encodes CASSRRTGGTDTQYF.

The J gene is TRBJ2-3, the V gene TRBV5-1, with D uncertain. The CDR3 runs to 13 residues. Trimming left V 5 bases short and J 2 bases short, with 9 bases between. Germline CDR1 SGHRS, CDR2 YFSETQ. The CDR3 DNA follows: TGCGCCAGCAGGCCCGCGATCACAGATACGCAGTATTTT. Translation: CASRPAITDTQYF.

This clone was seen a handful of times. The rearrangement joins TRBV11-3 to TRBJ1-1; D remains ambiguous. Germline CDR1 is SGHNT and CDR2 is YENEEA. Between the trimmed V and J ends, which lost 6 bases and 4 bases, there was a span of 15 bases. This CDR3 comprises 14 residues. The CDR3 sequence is CASSSGFQVTEAFF. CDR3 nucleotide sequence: TGTGCCAGCAGTTCGGGGTTTCAGGTCACTGAAGCTTTCTTT.

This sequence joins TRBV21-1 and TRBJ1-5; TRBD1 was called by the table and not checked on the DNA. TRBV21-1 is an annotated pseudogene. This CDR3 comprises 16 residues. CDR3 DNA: TGTGCCAGCAGCAAAAGACCGGGACAGGGGCCTCAGCCCCAGCATTTT. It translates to CASSKRPGQGPQPQHF.